Listed below are T cell receptor beta chains from one sample, sequenced in a study of blood T cell repertoires in COVID-19. Clones were sequenced by immunoSEQ multiplex PCR, and TCRdb holds only the in-frame ones, with some missing. In the table there are roughly 310,000 clones, 75% to 90% of which are singletons. The sequencing input was peripheral blood. These receptors were obtained from a young woman with COVID-19, enrolled during active disease. Each CDR3 is given without its conserved first and last residue.

J,V,length,CDR3
TRBJ2-1,TRBV6-6,19,ASSPRGSGSPQGSSYNEQF
TRBJ1-6,TRBV27,11,ASTSSYNSPLH
TRBJ2-5,TRBV24-1,15,ATSDFPGQGAWETQY
TRBJ1-1,TRBV19,14,ASSIGRATADTEAF
TRBJ2-7,TRBV18,11,ASSAALSYEQY
TRBJ1-1,TRBV24-1,15,ATSDPRTGAKGTEAF
TRBJ2-1,TRBV6-5,13,ASTTRTSGSNEQF
TRBJ2-3,TRBV7-9,14,ASSFILGQGTDTQY
TRBJ1-4,TRBV5-1,12,ASSQGQQNEKLF
TRBJ1-1,TRBV27,12,ASSFGQGGPEAF
TRBJ2-5,TRBV30,11,AWSGGLQETQY
TRBJ2-3,TRBV5-5,13,ASSRNRGLTDTQY
TRBJ1-5,TRBV2,15,ASSEVRGWPSNQPQH
TRBJ2-1,TRBV2,12,ASSEALLANEQF
TRBJ1-1,TRBV10-1,12,ASSESDGRAEAF
TRBJ2-4,TRBV7-2,12,ASSSGLALDIQY
TRBJ2-7,TRBV28,10,ASAAGIHEQY
TRBJ1-1,TRBV19,14,ASSTLNRELNTEAF
TRBJ2-1,TRBV4-1,15,ASSQDELAGVGNEQF
TRBJ2-5,TRBV2,12,ASRDWTGEETQY
TRBJ1-2,TRBV5-6,13,ASSLRWRGQYGYT
TRBJ1-1,TRBV5-4,14,ASSTVIQGANTEAF
TRBJ1-6,TRBV7-9,9,ASSAQGPLH
TRBJ2-1,TRBV7-3,13,ASSPGQGGHNEQF
TRBJ1-1,TRBV19,16,ASSPAPGTGDSNTEAF
TRBJ2-1,TRBV4-1,14,ASSQMGLAAYNEQF
TRBJ2-5,TRBV5-1,14,ASSLGLAGGRETQY
TRBJ1-2,TRBV4-1,15,ASSPRTGGAENYGYT
TRBJ1-1,TRBV4-1,15,ASSQGLSAGANTEAF
TRBJ2-3,TRBV3-1/TRBV3-2,15,ASSARFDRGHADTQY
TRBJ1-4,TRBV6-1,15,ASSDGHQGAVNEKLF
TRBJ1-2,TRBV6-5,11,ASSKGQGDGYT
TRBJ1-6,TRBV3-1/TRBV3-2,10,ASSQQDSPLH
TRBJ2-1,TRBV10-3,10,AISGTGNEQF
TRBJ1-5,TRBV13,15,ASSLRGPGGSNQPQH
TRBJ2-7,TRBV5-1,13,ASSLAFCTAYEQY
TRBJ1-5,TRBV19,15,ASSIDRQGFYDQPQH
TRBJ2-5,TRBV5-1,13,ASSLIAGVVETQY